This note documents a single TCR beta chain sequence. PCR amplification relied on 60 Vbeta primers (plus 13 Jbeta primers). TCRdb's table, derived via immunoSEQ multiplex PCR, lists solely in-frame clones and lacks some. The table lists some 170,000 clones, 75% to 85% of them singletons. This sample was included in a study of cytomegalovirus exposure and HLA in healthy donors. In the study overall: An early release of data contained some 80 million unique TCRs, which came from HLA-typed donors.

Looked up from germline, CDR1 is MDHEN and CDR2 is SYDVKM. This CDR3 region has 14 residues. With 2 bases removed from V and 5 bases from J, the gap between germline ends came to 10 bases. The genes are TRBV28 and TRBJ1-5; D not certain. This receptor was identified in a girl under 10 years old in good health and CMV-seropositive. The sequencing sample was made of PBMCs. CDR3 loop: CASSLRGLYQPQHF. The CDR3 bases are TGTGCCAGCAGTTTACGAGGACTCTATCAGCCCCAGCATTTT.